This T cell receptor beta chain was sequenced for a study of blood T cell repertoires in COVID-19. Study-level information: Acute and convalescent COVID-19 samples came from the United States, Italy and Spain. T cells, B-cell-depleted T cells, or PBMCs provided the cDNA or gDNA that served as material.

Original data processing: Amplification with reference gene primers provided the estimates of nucleated cell counts. Some clones are missing from TCRdb's copy, which holds only in-frame ones; the method was immunoSEQ multiplex PCR. V and J calls and clone size are copied from that table; D and trimming were computed from the DNA. Seen here are approximately 49,000 clones, about 87% observed once, and the top ten hold 3.5% to 4.5%. The origin of this receptor is a man aged 50-60 years with acute or convalescent COVID-19. The specimen was peripheral blood.

Here the CDR3 reads CASSRDTHSYEQYF. In DNA, the CDR3 is TGTGCCAGCTCTAGGGACACGCACTCCTACGAGCAGTACTTC. The rearrangement uses TRBV18 and TRBJ2-7; D is perhaps TRBD1 (6 bases). CDR1 and CDR2 (germline): KGHSH, LQKENI. Trimming removed 6 bases from V and 0 bases from J, with 12 bases in between. This CDR3 region has 14 residues. The complete variable domain, with remaining parts taken from reference TRBV18 and TRBJ2-7, reads NAGVMQNPRHLVRRRGQEARLRCSPMKGHSHVYWYRQLPEEGLKFMVYLQKENIIDESGMPKERFSAEFPKEGPSILRIQQVVRGDSAAYFCASSRDTHSYEQYFGPGTRLTVT.